Below are 27 T cell receptor beta chains sequenced from a single sample in a study of metastatic and nonmetastatic thyroid tumors. Until they underwent thyroid surgery, no patient had received any treatment. MiXCR reprocessed the PCR reads for TCRdb. Counted here are about 33,000 clones, about a sixth occurring once; the ten biggest clones make up approximately 4.8%. Sequenced material: blood. The receptors shown here come from a female donor with papillary thyroid cancer or a benign thyroid nodule (not recorded which). Some clones in this sample may be carry-over from other donors' samples.

The table lists this clone with many counts. The gene calls are TRBV5-1 and TRBJ2-7; D might be TRBD1 (6 bases). V lost 7 bases and J lost 0, with 17 bases in between. This CDR3 region has 15 residues. CDR1 SGHRS and CDR2 YFSETQ come from the germline V gene. CDR3 DNA: TGCGCCAGCGCCCCAGGACAGACGAGCTCCTACGAGCAGTACTTC. Its protein is CASAPGQTSSYEQYF.

The rearrangement joins TRBV7-9 to TRBJ2-5; 9 bases agree with TRBD2. The trim removed 2 bases at V and 5 bases at J, leaving 9 bases unmatched. CDR3 length: 16 residues. The germline V gene encodes CDR1 SEHNR and CDR2 FQNEAQ (reference sequence). CDR3 nucleotide sequence: TGTGCCAGCAGCTTAATGGGGACTAGCTCGCAGGAGACCCAGTACTTC. Translated, it gives CASSLMGTSSQETQYF. The complete variable domain, with remaining parts taken from reference TRBV7-9 and TRBJ2-5, reads DTGVSQNPRHKITKRGQNVTFRCDPISEHNRLYWYRQTLGQGPEFLTYFQNEAQLEKSRLLSDRFSAERPKGSFSTLEIQRTEQGDSAMYLCASSLMGTSSQETQYFGPGTRLLVL.

In this sample, this clone is medium-sized. The chain links TRBV6-6 to TRBJ2-1; 9 bases are a match to TRBD2. CDR1 and CDR2 (germline): MNHNY, SVGAGI (reference sequence). V dropped 0 bases and J dropped 4; count of bases not matched to a gene: 1. The CDR3 is made up of 15 amino acids. DNA of the CDR3: TGTGCCAGCAGTTACTCCGCGGGAGGGTACAATGAGCAGTTCTTC. Its protein is CASSYSAGGYNEQFF.

At least ten counts were recorded for this clone. V usage is TRBV5-1 and J usage is TRBJ2-4, with a weak D call TRBD1 (6 bases). This CDR3 region has 13 residues. Germline V gene sequence: CDR1 SGHRS, CDR2 YFSETQ. V gave up 2 bases and J gave up 12 bases, with 15 bases separating them. The CDR3 loop reads CASSFGGPENQYF. The CDR3, as DNA: TGCGCCAGCAGCTTTGGGGGCCCTGAAAATCAGTACTTC.

Note on this clone: A much more abundant neighbour one base away suggests this may be a read error. The chain carries TRBV4-1 and TRBJ2-3; D perhaps matches TRBD1 (5 bases). Trimming removed 4 bases from V and 6 bases from J, with 17 bases in between. Germline-derived CDR1 and CDR2 are MGHRA and YSYEKL. This CDR3 is 15 amino acids long. DNA for the CDR3: TGCGCCAGCAGCCCGATGGACACCGAGAGTGATACGCAGTATTTT. Translation: CASSPMDTESDTQYF.

A note on this clone: This may be a read error: a much more frequent sequence differs by one nucleotide. The sample has other DNA sequences that encode this CDR3 too. This chain uses TRBV7-9 with TRBJ2-4; TRBD1 matches at 9 bases. The CDR3 runs to 15 residues. With 1 base clipped from V and 8 bases from J, the junction kept 6 bases outside the gene matches. CDR1 is SEHNR and CDR2 is FQNEAQ in the germline V gene (reference sequence). CDR3 DNA sequence: TGTGCCAGCAGCTTAGGACAGGGGGGTCTTGACATTCAGTACTTC. This translates into CASSLGQGGLDIQYF.

In this sample, this clone turned up many times. J is TRBJ1-1 and V is TRBV6-1; D may be TRBD1 (5 bases). CDR1 and CDR2 from the germline V gene are MNHNS and SASEGT. CDR3 length: 15 residues. The V end was cut by 5 bases, the J end by 1 base, with 14 bases between. The DNA of the CDR3 is TGTGCCAGCAGTAATACGGGACTCAAGAACACTGAAGCTTTCTTT. Its translation is CASSNTGLKNTEAFF.

This clone was detected many times. The chain employs TRBV7-2 and TRBJ2-5, with D possibly being TRBD2 (6 bases). CDR3 length: 15 residues. Trimming took 0 bases from V and 5 from J, leaving 13 bases between them. Germline loops: CDR1 SGHTA, CDR2 FQGNSA. CDR3 in DNA: TGTGCCAGCAGCTTAGCGGGGGGACGCCCCGAGACCCAGTACTTC. Amino acids: CASSLAGGRPETQYF. Filled out from reference TRBV7-2 and TRBJ2-5, the complete variable domain reads GAGVSQSPSNKVTEKGKDVELRCDPISGHTALYWYRQSLGQGLEFLIYFQGNSAPDKSGLPSDRFSAERTGGSVSTLTIQRTQQEDSAVYLCASSLAGGRPETQYFGPGTRLLVL.

This clone appeared many times. The genes are TRBV20-1 and TRBJ2-2; the match to TRBD1 covers 11 bases. The V gene end was trimmed by 3 bases and the J gene end by 6 bases; junction bases not matched to a gene: 6. In germline, CDR1 is DFQATT, CDR2 SNEGSKA (reference sequence). This CDR3 contains 15 residues. The CDR3 DNA follows: TGCAGTGCTAGCTCTGGGACAGGGGGGTCCGGGGAGCTGTTTTTT. It is translated as CSASSGTGGSGELFF.

This clone has at least ten counts. The V gene is TRBV7-2, the J gene TRBJ2-7; no clear D gene. There are 14 residues in the CDR3. From germline, CDR1 is SGHTA and CDR2 FQGNSA. Trimming cost V 5 bases and J 1 base, with 12 bases left between them. The CDR3 DNA reads as TGTGCCAGCAGCCCGCGGACCAATTCCTACGAGCAGTACTTC. It encodes CASSPRTNSYEQYF.

Ten or more counts support this clone. The rearrangement joins TRBV18 to TRBJ2-7, with 8 nucleotides matching TRBD1. With V trimmed by 2 bases and J by 2 bases, 2 bases remained unmatched. The germline gives CDR1 KGHSH, CDR2 LQKENI. This CDR3 spans 14 amino acids. The CDR3 sequence is CASSPRTGTYEQYF. CDR3 DNA: TGTGCCAGCTCACCAAGGACAGGGACCTACGAGCAGTACTTC.

This clone was recorded at least ten times. This could be a read error, since a much larger clone is one nucleotide away. Other nucleotide sequences in the sample specify the same CDR3. The V call is TRBV19, the J call TRBJ2-7; D perhaps matches TRBD2 (5 bases). V was trimmed by 6 bases and J by 4 bases, leaving 19 bases between them. CDR1 and CDR2 (germline): LNHDA, SQIVND (reference sequence). The CDR3 loop spans 15 amino acids. CDR3 loop: CASRTPGSEGYEQYF. The CDR3 nucleotides are TGTGCCAGTAGGACCCCGGGGAGTGAAGGGTACGAGCAGTACTTC. The variable domain in full, with the rest retrieved from reference TRBV19 and TRBJ2-7, is DGGITQSPKYLFRKEGQNVTLSCEQNLNHDAMYWYRQDPGQGLRLIYYSQIVNDFQKGDIAEGYSVSREKKESFPLTVTSAQKNPTAFYLCASRTPGSEGYEQYFGPGTRLTVT.

In this sample, this clone turned up a few times. The gene calls are TRBV19 and TRBJ1-5, with 8 bases that match TRBD1. The CDR3 length is 13 residues. Trimming took 6 bases from V and 6 from J; bases not matched to a gene: 4. The germline CDR1 and CDR2 sequences are LNHDA and SQIVND (reference sequence). Here the CDR3 DNA reads TGTGCCAGTAGGGACAGGGCCGGTCAGCCCCAGCATTTT. Protein sequence: CASRDRAGQPQHF.

This clone was observed a few times. The CDR3 DNA follows: TGTGCCAGTAGCCCCGGGACCACTTTCCGGTTCTTC. It yields the protein CASSPGTTFRFF. The chain employs TRBV19 and TRBJ2-1, with D perhaps matching TRBD1 or TRBD2 (5 bases each). This CDR3 has 12 amino acids. Germline lookup yields CDR1 LNHDA and CDR2 SQIVND (reference sequence). V was cut by 6 bases and J by 15 bases, with 18 bases left in between. The variable domain in full, completed from reference TRBV19 and TRBJ2-1, reads DGGITQSPKYLFRKEGQNVTLSCEQNLNHDAMYWYRQDPGQGLRLIYYSQIVNDFQKGDIAEGYSVSREKKESFPLTVTSAQKNPTAFYLCASSPGTTFRFFGPGTRLTVL.

In its sample, this clone was seen many times. The CDR3 loop reads CASSLNSEGASKTQYF. The CDR3, as DNA: TGTGCCAGCAGTCTTAACAGCGAGGGGGCCTCGAAGACCCAGTACTTC. The rearrangement links TRBV28 to TRBJ2-5; TRBD1 agrees at 7 bases. The CDR3 contains 16 residues. Germline assignment: CDR1 MDHEN and CDR2 SYDVKM. V shed 5 bases, J shed 6 bases, and the junction held 15 bases outside the gene matches.

This clone showed up many times. The rearrangement links TRBV6-4 to TRBJ2-3; D unclear. Looked up from germline, CDR1 is MRHNA and CDR2 is SNTAGT. V lost 1 base to trimming and J lost 2 bases, with 13 bases between them. The CDR3 is 16 residues long. CDR3 bases: TGTGCCAGCAGTGACTTGGACCACGGATACACAGATACGCAGTATTTT. Translation: CASSDLDHGYTDTQYF.

Ten or more counts support this clone. CDR3 nucleotide sequence: TGTGCCAGCAGCTTAAATCCGAGCGGACAGCTCAATTCACCCCTCCACTTT. It yields the protein CASSLNPSGQLNSPLHF. V is TRBV11-2 and J is TRBJ1-6; a possible D gene is TRBD1 (6 bases). This CDR3 spans 17 amino acids. Trimming pared 2 bases from V and 7 bases from J, leaving 18 bases between. The V gene's germline CDR1 is SGHAT and CDR2 FQNNGV.

This clone was seen ten or more times. This rearrangement joins TRBV6-5 to TRBJ2-6; D might be TRBD1 (6 bases). Between the trimmed V and J ends, which lost 0 bases and 3 bases, there was a span of 15 bases. CDR3 length: 18 residues. Per germline, CDR1 MNHEY and CDR2 SVGAGI. The CDR3 region is CASSYSVPQGYGANVLTF. The CDR3 DNA follows: TGTGCCAGCAGTTACTCGGTCCCACAGGGATATGGGGCCAACGTCCTGACTTTC.

The sample holds many counts of this clone. V and J are TRBV10-3 and TRBJ1-1; D possibly corresponds to TRBD1 (5 bases). Trimming pared 0 bases from V and 5 bases from J, leaving 10 bases between. Germline CDR1 and CDR2: ENHRY and SYGVKD. CDR3 length: 14 residues. The CDR3 DNA reads as TGTGCCATCAGTGAGTCGGGGGAGGGGACTGAAGCTTTCTTT. Amino acid sequence: CAISESGEGTEAFF.

The chain couples TRBV5-1 to TRBJ2-1; TRBD2 agrees at 7 bases. The germline V gene encodes CDR1 SGHRS and CDR2 YFSETQ. V lost 3 bases to trimming and J lost 1 base; unmatched junction nucleotides: 7. CDR3 size: 16 residues. In nucleotides, the CDR3 is TGCGCCAGCAGCTGGACTGCTAGCGGTTCCTACAATGAGCAGTTCTTC. Translation gives CASSWTASGSYNEQFF.

This clone was picked up many times. This chain links TRBV4-1 with TRBJ2-1, with 10 bases that match TRBD1. V lost 1 base to trimming and J lost 0 bases; unmatched junction nucleotides: 6. Germline CDR1 is MGHRA and CDR2 is YSYEKL. The CDR3 loop spans 18 amino acids. In nucleotides, the CDR3 is TGCGCCAGCAGCCAAGCCCGCGGACAGGGGGACTCCTACAATGAGCAGTTCTTC. As protein: CASSQARGQGDSYNEQFF.

At least ten counts were recorded for this clone. This chain links TRBV5-4 with TRBJ2-7, with TRBD2 identical over 13 bases. CDR1 SGHNT and CDR2 YYREEE come from the germline V gene (reference sequence). The trim removed 2 bases at V and 4 bases at J, leaving 6 bases unmatched. This CDR3 is built from 16 residues. The CDR3 DNA reads as TGTGCCAGCAGCTTAACCTGGACTAGCGGGAGTTACGAGCAGTACTTC. This encodes CASSLTWTSGSYEQYF.

The chain has TRBV28 and TRBJ1-3, with unresolved D. The CDR3 sequence is 15 residues long. The germline V gene encodes CDR1 MDHEN and CDR2 SYDVKM. V was clipped by 5 bases and J by 7 bases, with 18 bases between them. The CDR3 bases are TGTGCCAGCAGTGATATGAGTATCCGGAGTAACACCATATATTTT. This codes for CASSDMSIRSNTIYF.

As to this clone: Its ends do not fully match the called genes, so a read error is possible. The chain joins TRBV5-1 to TRBJ2-5, with 13 bases that match TRBD2. Germline values: CDR1 SGHRS, CDR2 YFSETQ. This CDR3 contains 17 residues. The CDR3 sequence is CASRLGPTSGGAETQYF. The CDR3 DNA reads as TGCGCCAGCAGATTGGGCCCTACTAGCGGGGGGGCAGAGACCCAGTACTTC.

This clone was counted ten times or more. This chain connects TRBV2 to TRBJ2-2; 9 bases agree with TRBD2. After removal of 6 bases from V and 8 bases from J, the junction contained 10 bases not matched to a gene. The CDR3 is 15 residues long. The V gene's germline CDR1 is SNHLY and CDR2 FYNNEI. CDR3 residues: CASSPTSGQKGELFF. CDR3 DNA sequence: TGTGCCAGCAGCCCGACTAGCGGACAAAAGGGGGAGCTGTTTTTT.

V and J are TRBV29-1 and TRBJ2-4; 7 bases fit TRBD1. Germline CDR1 reads SQVTM; CDR2 reads ANQGSEA. There are 14 residues in the CDR3. The CDR3 region has the DNA TGCATCGCCGGGGACCGGACAGGCCGTAACATTCAGTACTTC. This gives the protein CIAGDRTGRNIQYF.

V is TRBV19 and J is TRBJ1-5, with a tentative D call TRBD1 (6 bases). Between the trimmed V and J ends, which lost 6 bases and 0 bases, there was a span of 21 bases. Germline assignment: CDR1 LNHDA and CDR2 SQIVND (reference sequence). The CDR3 runs 18 residues. CDR3 region: CASSLGGPFSGSNQPQHF. CDR3 nucleotides: TGTGCCAGTAGCCTAGGGGGTCCCTTCAGCGGTAGCAATCAGCCCCAGCATTTT.